This T cell receptor beta chain was obtained from a study of response to subunit inactivated influenza vaccine. Findings and limits, study-wide: That few new T cells are recruited by each seasonal influenza vaccination was the authors' suggestion.

TCRdb used MiXCR to reprocess the RT-PCR reads, holding one entry per CDR3 protein. This repertoire shows over 400,000 distinct CDR3 sequences, around 13% found once; its top ten account for 13%. This clonotype was seen a handful of times. Its antigen is currently unknown. Deletions cut 6 bases from V and 0 bases from J, with 11 bases between. This CDR3 has 14 residues. CDR1 is MNHEY, CDR2 SVGEGT, per germline. The sequence was collected from a man aged 45-60 years who received an inactivated influenza vaccine. The sequenced sample was PBMCs from blood, obtained about 40 days after vaccination. The chain is built from TRBV6-2 or TRBV6-3 and TRBJ1-1; D uncertain. CDR3 amino acids: CASSLIDMNTEAFF. Written as DNA, the CDR3 is TGTGCCAGCAGCCTCATTGACATGAACACTGAAGCTTTCTTT.